This T cell receptor beta chain originates from a study of blood T cell repertoires in COVID-19. Method: immunoSEQ multiplex PCR; TCRdb's copy keeps in-frame clones and lacks some. Among about 330,000 clones listed, 87% were seen once. V lost 4 bases and J lost 4, with 14 bases in between. Germline CDR1 SNHLY, CDR2 FYNNEI. The CDR3 covers 15 residues. The clonotype comes from a woman between 25 and 40 years old who had recovered from COVID-19. The gene calls are TRBV2 and TRBJ1-3; tentative D call: TRBD1 (5 bases). Sample: PBMCs or T cells enriched from blood (not recorded which). DNA for the CDR3: TGTGCCAGCAGTGTCCTCGGGGGTAACGGAAACACCATATATTTT. It codes for CASSVLGGNGNTIYF.